The 16 T cell receptor beta chains in this list originate from one sample, sequenced in a study of response to subunit inactivated influenza vaccine. MiXCR was run by TCRdb on the RT-PCR reads, yielding one entry per CDR3 protein. The repertoire holds about 780,000 distinct CDR3 sequences, with about a fifth as singletons. The sequences come from PBMCs from blood, collected 5 to 6 days after vaccination. These receptors came from a man aged 45-65 years who received an inactivated influenza vaccine.

This clonotype occurred many times. V gene TRBV10-3 combines with J gene TRBJ2-5; 11 nucleotides align to TRBD1. The CDR3 contains 14 residues. V was pared by 6 bases and J by 4 bases, with 4 bases of the junction left unmatched. Looked up from germline, CDR1 is ENHRY and CDR2 is SYGVKD. CDR3 in DNA: TGTGCCATCAGCGGACAGGGGGCCAGAGAGACCCAGTACTTC. Protein product: CAISGQGARETQYF.

This sequence joins TRBV28 and TRBJ2-5; D unclear. The V and J ends lost 3 bases and 5 bases respectively, with 19 bases between them. Germline V gene lookup returns CDR1 MDHEN and CDR2 SYDVKM. The CDR3 spans 16 residues. Written as DNA, the CDR3 is TGTGCCAGCAGTTTCCGGCAAAGAGAGATCAGGGAGACCCAGTACTTC. Protein product: CASSFRQREIRETQYF. The full variable domain, with the rest looked up from reference TRBV28 and TRBJ2-5, is DVKVTQSSRYLVKRTGEKVFLECVQDMDHENMFWYRQDPGLGLRLIYFSYDVKMKEKGDIPEGYSVSREKKERFSLILESASTNQTSMYLCASSFRQREIRETQYFGPGTRLLVL.

This clonotype was recorded once. V and J are TRBV7-6 and TRBJ1-6, with TRBD1 matching over 7 bases. Germline V gene data show CDR1 as SGHVS and CDR2 as FNYEAQ. Losses at the gene ends were 5 bases for V and 3 bases for J; bases not matched to a gene: 13. The CDR3 is 18 residues long. The CDR3 DNA sequence: TGTGCCAGCAGCGCAAGATCCCCGGGACAGATCTATAATTCACCCCTCCACTTT. Protein sequence: CASSARSPGQIYNSPLHF.

The chain links TRBV12-3 or TRBV12-4 to TRBJ2-5; a possible D gene is TRBD2 (6 bases). This CDR3 has 14 amino acids. V was clipped by 4 bases and J by 10 bases, with 19 bases between them. CDR3 region: CASSSLEGLRIQYF. CDR3 nucleotides: TGTGCCAGCAGTTCATTAGAGGGACTTCGGATCCAGTACTTC.

This clonotype was found a few times. V usage is TRBV6-1 and J usage is TRBJ2-3; D is unresolved. This CDR3 contains 13 residues. From germline, CDR1 is MNHNS and CDR2 SASEGT. Trimming pared 2 bases from V and 2 bases from J, leaving 5 bases between. The CDR3 nucleotides read TGTGCCAGCAGTGAAATTTTCACAGATACGCAGTATTTT. This sequence encodes CASSEIFTDTQYF.

The V call is TRBV5-1, the J call TRBJ1-3, with a weak D call TRBD1 (6 bases). Germline CDR1 SGHRS, CDR2 YFSETQ. V was shortened by 3 bases and J by 0 bases, with 19 bases between the two germline ends. The CDR3 contains 18 residues. This CDR3 is CASSSGVTGTSSGNTIYF. The CDR3, as DNA: TGCGCCAGCAGCTCAGGGGTAACCGGGACATCCTCTGGAAACACCATATATTTT.

This clonotype was seen more than once but under ten times. The V gene is TRBV18, the J gene TRBJ2-7, with 7 bases matching TRBD1. The CDR3 extends over 15 amino acids. J gave up 4 bases and V 3 bases, and 9 bases lay outside the gene matches. Germline values: CDR1 KGHSH, CDR2 LQKENI. CDR3 loop: CASSPTPDRTYEQYF. The CDR3, as DNA: TGTGCCAGCTCACCTACGCCGGACAGGACTTACGAGCAGTACTTC.

DNA of the CDR3: TGTGCCAGCAGCCGCCATGAGACAGATACGCAGTATTTT. Translating gives CASSRHETDTQYF. The chain has TRBV7-2 and TRBJ2-3; no reliable D call. Germline lookup yields CDR1 SGHTA and CDR2 FQGNSA. V was cut by 5 bases and J by 3 bases, with 9 bases left in between. The CDR3 extends over 13 amino acids.

This clonotype has just a few counts. The gene calls are TRBV4-3 and TRBJ1-2, with D possibly being TRBD1 (6 bases). The V end was cut by 1 base, the J end by 1 base, with 16 bases between. CDR1 and CDR2 (germline): LGHNA, YSLEER. This CDR3 spans 17 amino acids. CDR3 amino acids: CASSQGTGTQVNYGYTF. CDR3 DNA: TGCGCCAGCAGCCAAGGCACCGGGACACAAGTTAACTATGGCTACACCTTC.

V usage is TRBV29-1 and J usage is TRBJ2-3; maybe TRBD2 (6 bases). The germline gives CDR1 SQVTM, CDR2 ANQGSEA. The CDR3 loop spans 13 amino acids. Trimming stripped 6 bases from V and 2 bases from J, with 12 bases between. The CDR3 DNA reads TGCAGCGTGGGCGGGACCCTCACAGATACGCAGTATTTT. Translating it yields CSVGGTLTDTQYF.

The gene calls are TRBV12-3 or TRBV12-4 and TRBJ1-1; the D is unclear. V lost 3 bases to trimming and J lost 3 bases, with 14 bases between them. This CDR3 has 15 amino acids. This CDR3 reads CASSFGGTADTEAFF. DNA for the CDR3: TGTGCCAGCAGTTTTGGAGGAACAGCGGACACTGAAGCTTTCTTT.

The V and J genes are TRBV20-1 and TRBJ2-1; 10 bases align to TRBD2. This CDR3 spans 15 amino acids. V dropped 3 bases and J dropped 7; count of bases not matched to a gene: 9. Germline V gene data show CDR1 as DFQATT and CDR2 as SNEGSKA (reference sequence). CDR3 protein: CSARGLAGVLNEQFF. As DNA, the CDR3 is TGCAGTGCTAGGGGGCTAGCGGGAGTCCTAAATGAGCAGTTCTTC.

The chain employs TRBV20-1 and TRBJ1-6, with D maybe TRBD1 (5 bases). Trimming pared 8 bases from V and 4 bases from J, leaving 15 bases between. The CDR3 is 14 residues long. Germline CDR1 reads DFQATT; CDR2 reads SNEGSKA (reference sequence). The CDR3 spells CSSGTEPYNSPLHF. The CDR3 DNA is TGCAGTAGCGGGACGGAGCCGTATAATTCACCCCTCCACTTT.

The rearrangement uses TRBV7-8 and TRBJ2-3; 7 bases are shared with TRBD2. Trimming cost V 5 bases and J 4 bases; bases outside gene matches: 6. The CDR3 covers 14 residues. In germline, CDR1 is SGHVS, CDR2 FQNEAQ. The CDR3 reads CASSPARGADTQYF. The CDR3 bases are TGTGCCAGCAGCCCAGCCCGGGGGGCAGATACGCAGTATTTT.

The chain links TRBV4-2 to TRBJ2-2; D gene unclear. The germline gives CDR1 LGHNA, CDR2 YNFKEQ. The CDR3 has 15 amino acids. V dropped 4 bases and J dropped 2 bases, with 11 bases sitting between them. The DNA of the CDR3 is TGTGCCAGCAGCCGCTGGGCAGAAAACACCGGGGAGCTGTTTTTT. Protein sequence: CASSRWAENTGELFF.

In this sample, this clonotype turned up a few times. V is TRBV7-8 and J is TRBJ2-1; D possibly corresponds to TRBD2 (6 bases). V was cut by 1 base and J by 7 bases, with 29 bases left in between. The germline V gene encodes CDR1 SGHVS and CDR2 FQNEAQ. The length of the CDR3 is 20 residues. The chain's CDR3 is CASSLELKGSSGRRYNEQFF. In DNA, the CDR3 is TGTGCCAGCAGCTTAGAACTCAAGGGCTCAAGCGGGCGAAGGTATAATGAGCAGTTCTTC.